This T cell receptor (beta chain) originates from a study of blood T cell repertoires in COVID-19 (dated by TCRdb to the early 2020s). In the study overall: Collaborator samples came from the United States, Italy and Spain and covered acute and convalescent phases of COVID-19. The samples were drawn from two sources: the first 160 participants of the ongoing ImmuneRACE study, and fewer than 1,500 subjects contributed by 6 global collaborators. Subjects who had been exposed to COVID-19, were actively infected with it, or had recovered from it provided the deeply sampled blood TCRbeta repertoires that made up the dataset. The prospective study material was composed of cDNA or gDNA derived from T cells, B-cell-depleted T cells, or PBMCs. Nearly every sample came with metadata listing a de-identified subject ID, COVID-19 status, age in years and sex. HLA class I and class II types, where available, came from metadata supplied by the sample provider rather than from assay-based typing. A freely available public database, intended as a resource for researchers studying the immune response to SARS-CoV-2, is where the repertoires were released. On the study overall, not on this receptor specifically: The amount of clinical and demographic metadata varied by source and participant and was provided uncurated.

TCRbeta CDR3 regions were amplified from genomic DNA by means of the immunoSEQ Assay, a bias-controlled multiplex PCR. Per the authors' processing: The number of nucleated cells in each sample was estimated by amplification of reference gene primers within the assay. Sequence reads were collapsed and filtered to measure the absolute abundance of every unique TCRbeta CDR3 rearrangement. Productive Simpson clonality was computed per sample as the square root of Simpson's diversity index over productive rearrangements. Not all clones reach the TCRdb copy of this immuneACCESS table, which keeps in-frame sequences only. Checked studies attribute under half of the gap to unresolved V genes and leave the rest unexplained. V and J calls and clone size are given by that table; D and trimming were obtained from the DNA. The sample table lists 70,000 or so clones, 83% of them with a count of one. Of the sample, about 6.5% falls within the top ten clones.

This clone was recorded a few times. Its recognized antigen is unknown. Qualities for individual bases were not recorded, and no much larger clone is one base off. Each collaborating institution followed its own protocols to collect whole blood in K2EDTA tubes. For TCRbeta analysis, collaborator samples were shipped as frozen whole blood, as isolated PBMCs, or as DNA extracted from either sample type. CDR1 is given as SGHKS and CDR2 as YYEKEE, both from the germline V gene (reference sequence). V is pared back by 0 bases and J by 0 bases, with 7 bases lying between the germline termini. From the cysteine through the phenylalanine, the CDR3 covers 14 amino acids. CDR3 DNA is the only sequence kept; it has 42 bases, read in frame from the first base.

The receptor was isolated from a woman aged 55 to 70 with acute or convalescent COVID-19. Recombination joined TRBV5-5 with TRBJ2-7, with the D gene too uncertain to name. The specimen was peripheral blood. For the CDR3, the sequence is CASSLVQVSYEQYF. The DNA sequence is TGTGCCAGCAGCTTGGTGCAGGTCTCCTACGAGCAGTACTTC.